This T cell receptor (beta chain) was identified in a study of T cell responses to AZD1222 COVID-19 vaccine. Study-level results: Receipt of two AZD1222 doses was followed by a rise in Spike-specific TCR breadth and depth. Nearly half of the spike-specific TCRs reportedly recognize variant regions that carry no mutations.

CDR3 length: 15 amino acids. Unmatched junction bases numbered 11, after V lost 4 bases and J lost 8 bases. CDR1 is SGDLS and CDR2 is YYNGEE in the germline V gene. Comments on this clone: Its antigen is currently unknown.

The repertoire was sequenced with immunoSEQ multiplex PCR; TCRdb's copy has only in-frame clones and lacks some. The repertoire has fewer than 120,000 clones, over 85% of them found once; the top ten carry roughly 14%. The receptor comes from an adult who received the AZD1222 COVID-19 vaccine. The source was peripheral blood, collected 28 days after the second AZD1222 dose. The chain is built from TRBV9 and TRBJ1-1, with 10 bases fitting TRBD1. CDR3 nucleotides: TGTGCCAGCAGCAAACAGACAGGGGGCGCCGCAGAAGCTTTCTTT. It is translated as CASSKQTGGAAEAFF.